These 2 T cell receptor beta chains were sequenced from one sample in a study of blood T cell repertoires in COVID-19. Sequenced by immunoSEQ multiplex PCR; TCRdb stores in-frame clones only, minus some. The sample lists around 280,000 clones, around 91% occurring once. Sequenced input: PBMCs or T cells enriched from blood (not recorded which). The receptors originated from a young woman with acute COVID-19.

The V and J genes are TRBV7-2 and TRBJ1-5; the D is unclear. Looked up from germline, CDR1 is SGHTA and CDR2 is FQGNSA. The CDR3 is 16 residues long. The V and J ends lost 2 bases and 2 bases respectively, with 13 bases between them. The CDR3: CASSLYLLPGNQPQHF. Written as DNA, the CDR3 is TGTGCCAGCAGCTTATATCTTCTCCCCGGCAATCAGCCCCAGCATTTT.

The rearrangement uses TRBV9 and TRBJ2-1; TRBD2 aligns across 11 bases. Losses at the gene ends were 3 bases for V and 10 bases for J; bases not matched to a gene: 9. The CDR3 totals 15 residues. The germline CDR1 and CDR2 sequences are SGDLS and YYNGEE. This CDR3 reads CASSAIAGGLGEQFF. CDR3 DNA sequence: TGTGCCAGCAGCGCCATAGCGGGAGGGTTGGGGGAGCAGTTCTTC.